These 7 T cell receptor beta chains came from one sample sequenced in a study of molecular identifiers for immune sequencing clone quantification. Via MiXCR, TCRdb re-called the PCR reads, giving one row per CDR3 protein. The sample contains more than 85,000 distinct CDR3 sequences, 35% to 40% of which appear only once. Sequenced input: naive CD8+ T cells from blood, with Jurkat cell RNA spiked in. Specified subset: FACS-sorted CD8+CD4-CCR7+CD45RA+ naive T cells. All receptors come from a human donor in good health. Some libraries in this study had Jurkat cell RNA spiked in.

This rearrangement joins TRBV20-1 to TRBJ2-5; D assignment may be TRBD1 or TRBD2 (5 bases each). The germline V gene has CDR1 DFQATT and CDR2 SNEGSKA (reference sequence). The V gene lost 0 bases and the J gene lost 5 bases, with 13 bases spanning the gap. The CDR3 sequence is 14 residues long. As DNA, the CDR3 is TGCAGTGCTAGAGATCTGGGGGTCGGGGAGACCCAGTACTTC. This gives the protein CSARDLGVGETQYF.

This clonotype was detected ten times or more. The rearrangement joins TRBV10-3 to TRBJ2-7; TRBD1 is a possible D gene (5 bases). The CDR3 length is 12 residues. V lost 4 bases to trimming and J lost 4 bases, with 8 bases between them. CDR1 ENHRY and CDR2 SYGVKD come from the germline V gene. The DNA for the CDR3 is TGTGCCATCAGTGGGGCAGGGTACGAGCAGTACTTC. Encoded protein: CAISGAGYEQYF.

Remarks on this clonotype: A clone one base away is much larger, so this may be a read error. The rearrangement joins TRBV12-3 or TRBV12-4 to TRBJ1-4; no clear D. The CDR3 runs 15 residues. V was clipped by 11 bases and J by 0 bases, with 16 bases between them. The CDR3 loop reads CAGKPGGATNEKLFF. The CDR3 nucleotides are TGTGCCGGCAAACCCGGCGGGGCAACTAATGAAAAACTGTTTTTT.

This clonotype was observed at least ten times. The V call is TRBV2, the J call TRBJ1-1, with D uncertain. The CDR3 extends over 12 amino acids. Looked up from germline, CDR1 is SNHLY and CDR2 is FYNNEI. Trimming shortened V by 10 bases and J by 3 bases, and 12 bases separated the two germline ends. This chain's CDR3 is CAIYPQDTEAFF. DNA of the CDR3: TGTGCCATTTATCCGCAGGACACTGAAGCTTTCTTT. Together with reference TRBV2 and TRBJ1-1, the CDR3 gives the full variable domain: EPEVTQTPSHQVTQMGQEVILRCVPISNHLYFYWYRQILGQKVEFLVSFYNNEISEKSEIFDDQFSVERPDGSNFTLKIRSTKLEDSAMYFCAIYPQDTEAFFGQGTRLTVV.

With regard to this clonotype: Since a much larger clone is just one base distant, this may be a read error. The chain carries TRBV4-2 and TRBJ1-5, with D possibly being TRBD1 (5 bases). CDR1 is LGHNA and CDR2 is YNFKEQ in the germline V gene. The length of the CDR3 is 16 residues. Written as DNA, the CDR3 is TGTGCCAGCAGCCAAGAACAAGGGGCGAGCAGTCAGCCCCAGCATTTT. Encoded protein: CASSQEQGASSQPQHF.

This chain joins TRBV24-1 and TRBJ2-1; D not certain. The assigned J gene may be wrong: the sequence end matches TRBJ2-7 better. The germline gives CDR1 KGHDR, CDR2 SFDVKD. The CDR3 is 13 amino acids. In DNA, the CDR3 is TGTGCCACCAGTGAGATAGGTAGATATGAGCAGTACTTC. Translation gives CATSEIGRYEQYF.

A word on this clonotype: Possible read error: a much larger clone is one base away. This sequence joins TRBV29-1 and TRBJ1-1, with 8 bases matching TRBD1. The V gene's germline CDR1 is SQVTM and CDR2 ANQGSEA. V gave up 7 bases and J gave up 8 bases; unmatched junction bases: 3. This CDR3 spans 10 amino acids. The chain's CDR3 is CSADRGEAFF. In DNA form, the CDR3 reads TGCAGCGCTGACAGGGGAGAAGCTTTCTTT.